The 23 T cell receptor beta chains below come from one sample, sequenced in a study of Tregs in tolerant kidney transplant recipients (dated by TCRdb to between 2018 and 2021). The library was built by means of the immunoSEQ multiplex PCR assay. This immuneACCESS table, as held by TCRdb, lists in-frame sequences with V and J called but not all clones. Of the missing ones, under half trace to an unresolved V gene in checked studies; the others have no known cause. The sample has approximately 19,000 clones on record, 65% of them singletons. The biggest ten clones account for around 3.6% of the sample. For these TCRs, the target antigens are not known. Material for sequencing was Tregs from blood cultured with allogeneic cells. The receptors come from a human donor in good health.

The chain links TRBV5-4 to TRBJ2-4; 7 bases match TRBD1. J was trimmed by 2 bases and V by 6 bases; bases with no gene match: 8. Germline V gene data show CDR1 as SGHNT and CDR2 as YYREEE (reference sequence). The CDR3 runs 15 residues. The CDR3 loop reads CASTSGGVTKNIQYF. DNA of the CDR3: TGTGCCAGCACCTCAGGGGGTGTAACCAAAAACATTCAGTACTTC.

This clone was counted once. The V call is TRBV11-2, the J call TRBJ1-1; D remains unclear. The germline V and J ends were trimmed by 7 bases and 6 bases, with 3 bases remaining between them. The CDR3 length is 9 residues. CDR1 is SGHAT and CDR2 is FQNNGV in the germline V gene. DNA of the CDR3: TGTGCCAGCAAAGCTGAAGCTTTCTTT. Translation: CASKAEAFF.

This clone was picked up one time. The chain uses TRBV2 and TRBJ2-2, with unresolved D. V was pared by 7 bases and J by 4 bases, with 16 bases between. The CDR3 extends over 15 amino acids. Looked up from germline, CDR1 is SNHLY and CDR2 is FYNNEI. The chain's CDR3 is CASKVTLRSTGELFF. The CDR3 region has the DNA TGTGCCAGCAAGGTCACCCTACGGAGCACCGGGGAGCTGTTTTTT.

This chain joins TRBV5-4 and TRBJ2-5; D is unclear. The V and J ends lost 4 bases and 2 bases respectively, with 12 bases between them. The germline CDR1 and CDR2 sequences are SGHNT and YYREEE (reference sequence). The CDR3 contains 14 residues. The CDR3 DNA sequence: TGTGCCAGCAGCCCCCCGTCTGGTCAAGAGACCCAGTACTTC. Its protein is CASSPPSGQETQYF.

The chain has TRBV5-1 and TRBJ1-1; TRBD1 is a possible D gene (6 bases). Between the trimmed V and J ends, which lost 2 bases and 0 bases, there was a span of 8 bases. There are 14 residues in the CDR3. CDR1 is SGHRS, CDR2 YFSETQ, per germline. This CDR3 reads CASSLQGMNTEAFF. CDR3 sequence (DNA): TGCGCCAGCAGCTTACAGGGTATGAACACTGAAGCTTTCTTT.

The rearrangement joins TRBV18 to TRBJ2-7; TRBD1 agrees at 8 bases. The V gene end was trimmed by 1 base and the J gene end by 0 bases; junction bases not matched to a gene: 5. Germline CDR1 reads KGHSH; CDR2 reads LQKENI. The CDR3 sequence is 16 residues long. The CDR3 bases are TGTGCCAGCTCACCACGGAGGACAGGGAGCTCCTACGAGCAGTACTTC. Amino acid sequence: CASSPRRTGSSYEQYF.

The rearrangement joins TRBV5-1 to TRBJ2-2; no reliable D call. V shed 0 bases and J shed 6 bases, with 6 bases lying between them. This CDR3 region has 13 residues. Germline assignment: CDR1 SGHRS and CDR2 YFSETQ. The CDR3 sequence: CASSLGNPGELFF. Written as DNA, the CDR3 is TGCGCCAGCAGCTTGGGGAATCCCGGGGAGCTGTTTTTT.

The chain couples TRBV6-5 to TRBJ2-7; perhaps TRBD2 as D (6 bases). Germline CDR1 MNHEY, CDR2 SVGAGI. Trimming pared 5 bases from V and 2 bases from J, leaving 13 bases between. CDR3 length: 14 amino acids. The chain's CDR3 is CASSKPGLPYEQYF. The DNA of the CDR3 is TGTGCCAGCAGTAAGCCGGGACTTCCCTACGAGCAGTACTTC.

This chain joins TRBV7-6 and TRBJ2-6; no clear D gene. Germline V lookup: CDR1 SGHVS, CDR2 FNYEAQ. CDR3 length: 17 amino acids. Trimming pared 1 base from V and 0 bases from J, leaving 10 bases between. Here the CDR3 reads CASSLVRTASGANVLTF. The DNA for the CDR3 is TGTGCCAGCAGCTTAGTACGAACGGCCTCTGGGGCCAACGTCCTGACTTTC.

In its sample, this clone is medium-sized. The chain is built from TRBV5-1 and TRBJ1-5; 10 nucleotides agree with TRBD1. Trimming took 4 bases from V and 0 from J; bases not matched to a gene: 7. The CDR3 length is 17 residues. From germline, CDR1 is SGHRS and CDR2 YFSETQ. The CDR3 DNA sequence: TGCGCCAGCAGCCTCGGGACAGGGGACAATAGCAATCAGCCCCAGCATTTT. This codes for CASSLGTGDNSNQPQHF.

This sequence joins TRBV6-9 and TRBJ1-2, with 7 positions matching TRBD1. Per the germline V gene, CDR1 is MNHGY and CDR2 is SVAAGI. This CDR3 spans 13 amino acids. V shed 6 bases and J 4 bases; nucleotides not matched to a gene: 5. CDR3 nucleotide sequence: TGTGCCAGCAGAGAGACAGGGTTCTATGGCTACACCTTC. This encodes CASRETGFYGYTF.

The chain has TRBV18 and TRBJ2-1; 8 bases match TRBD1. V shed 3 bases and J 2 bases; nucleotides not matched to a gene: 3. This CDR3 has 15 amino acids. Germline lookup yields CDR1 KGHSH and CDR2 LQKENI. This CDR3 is CASSPETGAYNEQFF. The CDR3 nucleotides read TGTGCCAGCTCACCGGAGACAGGGGCCTACAATGAGCAGTTCTTC.

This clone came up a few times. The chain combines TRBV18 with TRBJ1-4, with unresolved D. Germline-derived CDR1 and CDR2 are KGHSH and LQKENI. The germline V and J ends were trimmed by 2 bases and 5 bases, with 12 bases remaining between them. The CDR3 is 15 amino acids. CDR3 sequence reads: CASSPGRVENEKLFF. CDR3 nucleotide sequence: TGTGCCAGCTCACCAGGCCGGGTCGAAAATGAAAAACTGTTTTTT.

CDR3 sequence reads: CASSLAPHGSSGANVLTF. The CDR3 nucleotides are TGTGCCAGCAGCTTAGCCCCCCACGGAAGCTCTGGGGCCAACGTCCTGACTTTC. The chain has TRBV7-6 and TRBJ2-6, with unresolved D. V lost 0 bases and J lost 0, with 12 bases in between. The V gene's germline CDR1 is SGHVS and CDR2 FNYEAQ. The CDR3 totals 18 residues.

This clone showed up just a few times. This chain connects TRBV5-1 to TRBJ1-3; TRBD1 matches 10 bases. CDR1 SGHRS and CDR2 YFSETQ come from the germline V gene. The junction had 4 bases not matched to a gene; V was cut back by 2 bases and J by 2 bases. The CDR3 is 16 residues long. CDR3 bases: TGCGCCAGCAGCTTACCCGGGACAGGGGCTGGAAACACCATATATTTT. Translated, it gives CASSLPGTGAGNTIYF.

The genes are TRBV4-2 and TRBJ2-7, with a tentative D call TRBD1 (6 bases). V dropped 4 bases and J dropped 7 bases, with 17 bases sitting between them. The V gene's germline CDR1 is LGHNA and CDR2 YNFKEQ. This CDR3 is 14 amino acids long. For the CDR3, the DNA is TGTGCCAGCAGCCTCCAGGGACACGGCGGGGAGCAGTACTTC. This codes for CASSLQGHGGEQYF.

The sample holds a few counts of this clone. CDR3 sequence: CASSAGRGNTIYF. CDR3 in DNA: TGTGCCAGCAGTGCGGGACGAGGAAACACCATATATTTT. The rearrangement joins TRBV2 to TRBJ1-3; D might be TRBD1 (5 bases). Germline CDR1 and CDR2: SNHLY and FYNNEI. The CDR3 sequence is 13 residues long. The germline V and J ends were trimmed by 4 bases and 4 bases, with 8 bases remaining between them.

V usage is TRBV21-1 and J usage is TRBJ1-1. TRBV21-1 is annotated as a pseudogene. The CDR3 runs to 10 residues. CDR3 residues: CASSKGEAFF. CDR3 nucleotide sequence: TGTGCCAGCAGCAAAGGAGAAGCTTTCTTT.

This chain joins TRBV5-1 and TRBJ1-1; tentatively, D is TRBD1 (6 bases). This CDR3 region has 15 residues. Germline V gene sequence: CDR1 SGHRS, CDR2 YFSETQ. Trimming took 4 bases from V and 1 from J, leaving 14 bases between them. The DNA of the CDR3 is TGCGCCAGCAGCGCTGGTCCAGGGGCGAACACTGAAGCTTTCTTT. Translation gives CASSAGPGANTEAFF.

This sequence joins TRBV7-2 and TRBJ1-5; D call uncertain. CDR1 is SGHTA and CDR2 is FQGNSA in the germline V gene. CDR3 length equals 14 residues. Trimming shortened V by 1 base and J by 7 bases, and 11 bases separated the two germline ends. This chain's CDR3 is CASSLGAGRQPQHF. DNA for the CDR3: TGTGCCAGCAGCTTAGGGGCGGGCAGACAGCCCCAGCATTTT.

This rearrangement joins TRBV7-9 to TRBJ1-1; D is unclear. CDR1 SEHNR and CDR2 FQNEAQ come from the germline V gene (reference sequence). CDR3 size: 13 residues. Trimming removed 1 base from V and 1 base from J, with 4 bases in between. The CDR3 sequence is CASSLVGNTEAFF. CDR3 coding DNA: TGTGCCAGCAGCTTAGTCGGGAACACTGAAGCTTTCTTT.

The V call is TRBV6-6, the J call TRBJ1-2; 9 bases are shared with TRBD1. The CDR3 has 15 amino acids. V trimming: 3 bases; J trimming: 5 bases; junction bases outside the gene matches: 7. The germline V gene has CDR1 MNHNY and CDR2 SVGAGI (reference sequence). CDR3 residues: CASSYGGQGRYGYTF. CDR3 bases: TGTGCCAGCAGTTATGGGGGACAGGGAAGGTATGGCTACACCTTC.

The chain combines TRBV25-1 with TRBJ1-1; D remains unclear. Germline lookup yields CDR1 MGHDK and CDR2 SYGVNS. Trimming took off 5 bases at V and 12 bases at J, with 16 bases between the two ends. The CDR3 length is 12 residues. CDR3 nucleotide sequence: TGTGCCAGCAGTAAGGCGTCCTATCTGACTTTCTTT. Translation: CASSKASYLTFF.